Presented here are 25 T cell receptor beta chains from one specimen sequenced in a study of T cells in Graves' hyperthyroidism and ophthalmopathy. The source material, RNA transcripts, was used to amplify TCR beta CDR3 regions. In the first-round RT-PCR of the TCR CDR3, the HTBI primer set was used. TCRdb processed the multiplex PCR reads anew with MiXCR; each CDR3 protein has one entry. The sample yields a few hundred thousand distinct CDR3 sequences, around 15% seen once. Sequenced sample: blood. Every receptor here comes from a woman between 18 and 29 years old with Graves' hyperthyroidism.

This clonotype was picked up many times. The chain links TRBV28 to TRBJ2-7; 10 positions agree with TRBD1. CDR1 and CDR2 from the germline V gene are MDHEN and SYDVKM. The CDR3 has 15 amino acids. The J segment lost 2 bases and the V segment lost 5 bases, leaving 6 bases of the junction unmatched. Here the CDR3 DNA reads TGTGCCAGCAGTCCCGGACAGGGGGGAACCTACGAGCAGTACTTC. Its translation is CASSPGQGGTYEQYF.

CDR3 protein: CAWSPPQNRGRVGNEQFF. CDR3 bases: TGTGCCTGGAGTCCCCCCCAAAACAGGGGGAGGGTGGGCAATGAGCAGTTCTTC. The chain couples TRBV30 to TRBJ2-1; D might be TRBD1 (8 bases). The CDR3 contains 18 residues. CDR1 and CDR2 (germline): GTSNPN, SVGIG (reference sequence). Trimming shortened V by 2 bases and J by 6 bases, and 26 bases separated the two germline ends.

This clonotype came up many times. The chain uses TRBV6-6 and TRBJ2-1, with TRBD1 matching over 8 bases. Trimming removed 0 bases from V and 6 bases from J; junction bases left unmatched: 4. CDR1 is MNHNY, CDR2 SVGAGI, per germline (reference sequence). This CDR3 is built from 15 residues. For the CDR3, the DNA is TGTGCCAGCAGTTACTCTCAGACAGGGGCCAATGAGCAGTTCTTC. Its translation is CASSYSQTGANEQFF.

This clonotype showed up many times. CDR3: CASRTPWRELFF. The DNA for the CDR3 is TGTGCCAGCAGGACTCCATGGCGGGAGCTGTTTTTT. This rearrangement joins TRBV28 to TRBJ2-2; D not resolved. CDR1 and CDR2 from the germline V gene are MDHEN and SYDVKM. CDR3 length: 12 amino acids. V dropped 6 bases and J dropped 9 bases, with 11 bases sitting between them.

There are many counts of this clonotype. The gene calls are TRBV12-3 or TRBV12-4 and TRBJ1-2; D is unclear. This CDR3 spans 13 amino acids. V lost 3 bases to trimming and J lost 6 bases, with 11 bases between them. The CDR3 is CASSFGPRDGYTF. The CDR3 nucleotides are TGTGCCAGCAGTTTCGGTCCGAGGGATGGCTACACCTTC.

The sample holds a few counts of this clonotype. A much larger clone is a single base away; this may be a read error. The rearrangement joins TRBV6-2 or TRBV6-3 to TRBJ1-1, with 9 bases aligning to TRBD1. After removal of 4 bases from V and 8 bases from J, the junction contained 11 bases not matched to a gene. The CDR3 consists of 15 residues. The germline V gene encodes CDR1 MNHEY and CDR2 SVGEGT. CDR3 coding DNA: TGTGCCAGCAGTTCCCCATCGACAGGGGGGGGGGAAGCTTTCTTT. Translated, it gives CASSSPSTGGGEAFF.

This clonotype was counted ten times or more. The V and J genes are TRBV11-1 and TRBJ1-1; TRBD1 agrees at 9 bases. The trim removed 1 base at V and 3 bases at J, leaving 3 bases unmatched. The CDR3 extends over 15 amino acids. Germline-derived CDR1 and CDR2 are SGHAT and FQDESV (reference sequence). The CDR3 region has the DNA TGTGCCAGCAGCTTAGAGAGGACAGGGGACACTGAAGCTTTCTTT. Protein: CASSLERTGDTEAFF.

This clonotype was recorded many times. The rearrangement links TRBV19 to TRBJ2-3, with 12 bases that match TRBD2. CDR1 and CDR2 (germline): LNHDA, SQIVND (reference sequence). The CDR3 spans 15 residues. V trimming: 5 bases; J trimming: 3 bases; junction bases outside the gene matches: 3. The CDR3 DNA is TGTGCCAGTAGTGCGACTAGCGGGAGAACAGATACGCAGTATTTT. It encodes CASSATSGRTDTQYF.

The chain joins TRBV4-1 to TRBJ1-2; a weak D match, TRBD1 (5 bases). V lost 1 base to trimming and J lost 2 bases, with 11 bases between them. Germline CDR1 reads MGHRA; CDR2 reads YSYEKL. The CDR3 runs 15 residues. The CDR3 spells CASSQVSGPNYGYTF. DNA for the CDR3: TGCGCCAGCAGCCAAGTCTCGGGACCCAACTATGGCTACACCTTC.

The rearrangement links TRBV4-2 to TRBJ2-3; the match to TRBD2 covers 8 bases. This CDR3 is 15 amino acids long. CDR1 and CDR2 (germline): LGHNA, YNFKEQ. V trimming: 8 bases; J trimming: 2 bases; junction bases outside the gene matches: 9. Here the CDR3 reads CASGSGIGDTDTQYF. The DNA for the CDR3 is TGTGCCAGCGGTAGCGGGATAGGAGACACAGATACGCAGTATTTT.

V gene TRBV7-3 combines with J gene TRBJ1-2; tentative D call: TRBD1 (5 bases). The germline gives CDR1 SGHTA, CDR2 FQGTGA. V was shortened by 2 bases and J by 6 bases, with 16 bases between the two germline ends. The CDR3 is 15 amino acids. Written as DNA, the CDR3 is TGTGCCAGCAGCTTAGGTCCCCAGACAGCCGATGGCTACACCTTC. This codes for CASSLGPQTADGYTF. The full variable domain, rest sourced from reference TRBV7-3 and TRBJ1-2, is GAGVSQTPSNKVTEKGKYVELRCDPISGHTALYWYRQSLGQGPEFLIYFQGTGAADDSGLPNDRFFAVRPEGSVSTLKIQRTERGDSAVYLCASSLGPQTADGYTFGSGTRLTVV.

This clonotype was seen only a few times. V usage is TRBV10-3 and J usage is TRBJ2-5; maybe TRBD1 (5 bases). Between the trimmed V and J ends, which lost 3 bases and 3 bases, there was a span of 14 bases. This CDR3 spans 15 amino acids. Germline V gene lookup returns CDR1 ENHRY and CDR2 SYGVKD. The CDR3 spells CAISEFGRAEETQYF. CDR3 nucleotides: TGTGCCATCAGTGAATTCGGCAGGGCCGAAGAGACCCAGTACTTC.

In its sample, this clonotype was seen a few times. V is TRBV9 and J is TRBJ1-1, with D possibly TRBD1 on 5 matching bases. The CDR3 covers 15 residues. Germline CDR1 SGDLS, CDR2 YYNGEE. V gave up 2 bases and J gave up 2 bases, with 13 bases separating them. CDR3 DNA: TGTGCCAGCAGCGTCCGAGCGGGGCCAAACACTGAAGCTTTCTTT. It codes for CASSVRAGPNTEAFF.

The chain couples TRBV20-1 to TRBJ2-5; 8 nucleotides align to TRBD1. The CDR3 is made up of 14 amino acids. Germline lookup yields CDR1 DFQATT and CDR2 SNEGSKA (reference sequence). V trimming: 3 bases; J trimming: 5 bases; junction bases outside the gene matches: 8. As DNA, the CDR3 is TGCAGTGCTAGGACAGGGGATTTGATGGAGACCCAGTACTTC. This translates into CSARTGDLMETQYF.

The chain combines TRBV27 with TRBJ1-1; D gene unclear. The CDR3 contains 16 residues. The V gene's germline CDR1 is MNHEY and CDR2 SMNVEV (reference sequence). V dropped 2 bases and J dropped 3 bases, with 16 bases sitting between them. This CDR3 reads CASSLDPSPGDTEAFF. CDR3 sequence (DNA): TGTGCCAGCAGTTTAGACCCCTCCCCGGGCGACACTGAAGCTTTCTTT.

This clonotype was seen many times. V and J are TRBV7-8 and TRBJ1-1; D gene ambiguous. The CDR3 has 16 amino acids. Germline V gene sequence: CDR1 SGHVS, CDR2 FQNEAQ. The V and J ends lost 1 base and 0 bases respectively, with 12 bases between them. In nucleotides, the CDR3 is TGTGCCAGCAGCTTAGGCCCGAGCGGCATGAACACTGAAGCTTTCTTT. Its translation is CASSLGPSGMNTEAFF.

This sequence joins TRBV12-3 or TRBV12-4 and TRBJ2-1; the match to TRBD2 covers 12 bases. Trimming at V came to 5 bases and at J to 6 bases, leaving 5 bases not matched to a gene. There are 15 residues in the CDR3. The chain's CDR3 is CASSSSSGGGNEQFF. CDR3 in DNA: TGTGCCAGCAGTAGTTCTAGCGGGGGGGGCAATGAGCAGTTCTTC.

The rearrangement links TRBV30 to TRBJ2-2, with D perhaps TRBD1 (6 bases). Per the germline V gene, CDR1 is GTSNPN and CDR2 is SVGIG (reference sequence). The CDR3 contains 13 residues. The CDR3 here is CAHRAKNTGELFF. In nucleotides, the CDR3 is TGTGCGCACAGGGCCAAGAACACCGGGGAGCTGTTTTTT.

This clonotype came up a few times. V and J are TRBV7-2 and TRBJ1-2, with D tentatively TRBD1 (6 bases). CDR1 and CDR2 from the germline V gene are SGHTA and FQGNSA. This CDR3 is built from 15 residues. Trimming cost V 1 base and J 6 bases, with 15 bases left between them. The CDR3 nucleotides are TGTGCCAGCAGCTTAGTTTTTGGGGGCGCTGATGGCTACACCTTC. This gives the protein CASSLVFGGADGYTF.

This clonotype was found many times. This rearrangement joins TRBV27 to TRBJ2-7; tentative D call: TRBD1 (6 bases). Germline CDR1 MNHEY, CDR2 SMNVEV (reference sequence). Trimming cost V 5 bases and J 4 bases, with 21 bases left between them. CDR3 length: 16 amino acids. The CDR3 loop reads CASSPQGPSRGYEQYF. The DNA of the CDR3 is TGTGCCAGCAGTCCCCAGGGGCCTTCAAGGGGGTACGAGCAGTACTTC.

Many counts were recorded for this clonotype. This sequence joins TRBV7-9 and TRBJ2-2; D might be TRBD1 (5 bases). The CDR3 totals 12 residues. V was trimmed by 9 bases and J by 4 bases, leaving 9 bases between them. Germline-derived CDR1 and CDR2 are SEHNR and FQNEAQ (reference sequence). CDR3 sequence (DNA): TGTGCCAGAAGGACAAGCACCGGGGAGCTGTTTTTT. It encodes CARRTSTGELFF.

V gene TRBV19 combines with J gene TRBJ2-3, with 7 bases matching TRBD2. The CDR3 is made up of 15 amino acids. Germline loops: CDR1 LNHDA, CDR2 SQIVND (reference sequence). V lost 4 bases to trimming and J lost 1 base; unmatched junction nucleotides: 5. CDR3 sequence: CASSTGLGGTDTQYF. CDR3 DNA: TGTGCCAGTAGTACTGGACTAGGCGGCACAGATACGCAGTATTTT.

The chain employs TRBV5-4 and TRBJ1-5, with D hard to call. This CDR3 has 13 amino acids. Trimming cost V 5 bases and J 5 bases, with 11 bases left between them. CDR1 is SGHNT, CDR2 YYREEE, per germline (reference sequence). The CDR3 region is CASRESPHQPQHF. The CDR3, as DNA: TGTGCCAGCAGGGAATCACCCCATCAGCCCCAGCATTTT. The full variable domain, completed using reference TRBV5-4 and TRBJ1-5, is ETGVTQSPTHLIKTRGQQVTLRCSSQSGHNTVSWYQQALGQGPQFIFQYYREEENGRGNFPPRFSGLQFPNYSSELNVNALELDDSALYLCASRESPHQPQHFGDGTRLSIL.

This clonotype was picked up many times. This rearrangement joins TRBV6-5 to TRBJ1-4; D is unclear. Germline CDR1 is MNHEY and CDR2 is SVGAGI. CDR3 size: 15 residues. V dropped 2 bases and J dropped 5 bases, with 12 bases sitting between them. CDR3 nucleotides: TGTGCCAGCAGTTACACCTCAATAGGGAATGAAAAACTGTTTTTT. As protein: CASSYTSIGNEKLFF.

As concerns this clonotype: This sequence may be a read error, since a much larger clone differs from it by one base. CDR3 region: CASSLYRGETQYF. The DNA for the CDR3 is TGTGCCAGCAGCTTATACAGGGGAGAGACCCAGTACTTC. The V call is TRBV7-9, the J call TRBJ2-5, with 7 bases fitting TRBD1. CDR3 length: 13 residues. The V gene end was trimmed by 2 bases and the J gene end by 4 bases; junction bases not matched to a gene: 1. CDR1 and CDR2 (germline): SEHNR, FQNEAQ (reference sequence).